This TCR beta chain derives from a study of regulatory T cells in long-lasting Graves disease. Study results and limitations: Researchers reported studying only peripheral blood, not thyroid tissue. The study found TRBV28, TRBJ1-2 and TRBJ2-5 favored in persistent disease.

Through Arm-PCR of CDR3 regions and iRepertoire HTBI primers, TCR beta libraries were built. Original methodology: Samples collectively showed some 60 TRBV and more than 12 TRBJ segments. One entry per CDR3 protein, called by TCRdb with MiXCR from the multiplex PCR reads. TCRdb's processing, not the authors', yielded these V and J calls. Here the sample spans 300,000 to 350,000 distinct CDR3 sequences, roughly 21% being singletons. Germline V gene data show CDR1 as MNHEY and CDR2 as SVGAGI. V lost 2 bases, J lost 3 bases, and 10 bases stayed unmatched. This CDR3 comprises 17 residues. Time point in this sample: persistent/refractory GD, antithyroid drugs over 5 years with positive TRAb. Isolated PBMC RNA provided the starting material for the TCR library. This clonotype was detected ten times or more. No antigen is known for it.

This sample comprised peripheral blood mononuclear cells (PBMCs), obtained when the disease was refractory, from a patient treated with antithyroid drugs. The chain uses TRBV6-5 and TRBJ1-2, with TRBD1 identical over 9 bases. The sequence was collected from a female donor with Graves disease. The CDR3 DNA is TGTGCCAGCAGTTACACAACCTCCGGACAGGGGTACTATGGCTACACCTTC. It specifies CASSYTTSGQGYYGYTF.